These 15 T cell receptor beta chains share one sample of origin, sequenced in a study of cytomegalovirus exposure and HLA in healthy donors. In the PCR, 60 Vbeta and 13 Jbeta primers were used. Produced via immunoSEQ multiplex PCR; TCRdb's table is partial and in-frame only. In total, the table holds about 64,000 clones. The sample consisted of PBMCs. The receptor source for this set is a woman between 18 and 29 years old in good health and CMV-seronegative.

This chain uses TRBV11-3 with TRBJ1-1; TRBD1 aligns across 7 bases. This CDR3 comprises 15 residues. Looked up from germline, CDR1 is SGHNT and CDR2 is YENEEA. V gave up 1 base and J gave up 0 bases; unmatched junction bases: 2. CDR3 amino acids: CASSLAGGVNTEAFF. For the CDR3, the DNA is TGTGCCAGCAGCTTAGCAGGGGGTGTGAACACTGAAGCTTTCTTT.

The chain has TRBV6-1 and TRBJ1-1, with D perhaps TRBD1 (6 bases). Between the trimmed V and J ends, which lost 7 bases and 3 bases, there was a span of 15 bases. The CDR3 sequence is 14 residues long. Germline CDR1 is MNHNS and CDR2 is SASEGT. CDR3 loop: CASTNRARDTEAFF. CDR3 nucleotides: TGTGCCAGCACAAACAGGGCCAGGGACACTGAAGCTTTCTTT.

V and J are TRBV30 and TRBJ2-5, with TRBD2 identical over 13 bases. This CDR3 is 14 amino acids long. J gave up 5 bases and V 4 bases, and 4 bases lay outside the gene matches. Germline assignment: CDR1 GTSNPN and CDR2 SVGIG (reference sequence). CDR3 nucleotide sequence: TGTGCCTGGATGGGACTAGCGGGGCTGGAGACCCAGTACTTC. Amino acid sequence: CAWMGLAGLETQYF.

V and J are TRBV15 and TRBJ1-1, with a weak D call TRBD1 (6 bases). The germline gives CDR1 LNHNV, CDR2 YYDKDF (reference sequence). The length of the CDR3 is 13 residues. Trimming took off 1 base at V and 4 bases at J, with 7 bases between the two ends. CDR3 DNA sequence: TGTGCCACCAGCAGAGTGGACAGCACTGAAGCTTTCTTT. This encodes CATSRVDSTEAFF. The entire variable domain, with the rest obtained from reference TRBV15 and TRBJ1-1, is as follows: DAMVIQNPRYQVTQFGKPVTLSCSQTLNHNVMYWYQQKSSQAPKLLFHYYDKDFNNEADTPDNFQSRRPNTSFCFLDIRSPGLGDTAMYLCATSRVDSTEAFFGQGTRLTVV.

The gene calls are TRBV25-1 and TRBJ2-2; D may be TRBD2 (6 bases). The germline V and J ends were trimmed by 4 bases and 5 bases, with 14 bases remaining between them. The CDR3 runs 15 residues. The V gene's germline CDR1 is MGHDK and CDR2 SYGVNS. This chain's CDR3 is CASSVRERETGELFF. The CDR3 coding sequence is TGTGCCAGCAGTGTGCGGGAAAGGGAGACCGGGGAGCTGTTTTTT.

The CDR3 is CASSPGATLYEQYF. The CDR3 DNA follows: TGTGCCAGCTCACCAGGGGCAACCCTCTACGAGCAGTACTTC. J is TRBJ2-7 and V is TRBV18, with D possibly matching TRBD1 (5 bases). The CDR3 totals 14 residues. V dropped 2 bases and J dropped 3 bases, with 11 bases sitting between them. Germline assignment: CDR1 KGHSH and CDR2 LQKENI. The full variable domain, rest sourced from reference TRBV18 and TRBJ2-7, is NAGVMQNPRHLVRRRGQEARLRCSPMKGHSHVYWYRQLPEEGLKFMVYLQKENIIDESGMPKERFSAEFPKEGPSILRIQQVVRGDSAAYFCASSPGATLYEQYFGPGTRLTVT.

CDR3 amino acids: CASSPSAGQQYF. CDR3 in DNA: TGTGCCAGCAGCCCCTCTGCGGGACAGCAGTACTTC. The rearrangement links TRBV7-9 to TRBJ2-7; D is perhaps TRBD2 (6 bases). Germline V CDR1 and CDR2: SEHNR, FQNEAQ (reference sequence). This CDR3 comprises 12 residues. V was pared by 5 bases and J by 8 bases, with 13 bases between.

V is TRBV29-1 and J is TRBJ2-7; perhaps TRBD2 as D (7 bases). This CDR3 spans 12 amino acids. Trimming cost V 3 bases and J 9 bases, with 15 bases left between them. Germline CDR1 and CDR2: SQVTM and ANQGSEA. CDR3 amino acids: CSVDKGGSGQYF. CDR3 DNA: TGCAGCGTTGATAAGGGGGGGTCGGGGCAGTACTTC.

The chain joins TRBV10-3 to TRBJ1-5, with 11 bases that match TRBD1. Trimming cost V 11 bases and J 3 bases; bases outside gene matches: 6. This CDR3 is built from 14 residues. Germline CDR1 reads ENHRY; CDR2 reads SYGVKD. CDR3 in DNA: TGTGCCGCATGGACAGGGGGCTTCAATCAGCCCCAGCATTTT. Protein: CAAWTGGFNQPQHF.

The chain recombines TRBV5-8 with TRBJ1-1; no definite D call. The ends were cut back, 0 bases at V and 1 base at J, with 16 bases in the middle. CDR1 SGHTS and CDR2 YDEGEE come from the germline V gene. This CDR3 has 17 residues. The CDR3 is CASSLGLSRGRNTEAFF. CDR3 nucleotides: TGTGCCAGCAGCTTGGGGCTCTCAAGAGGAAGGAACACTGAAGCTTTCTTT.

The chain links TRBV30 to TRBJ1-2, with D unresolved. V was trimmed by 4 bases and J by 4 bases, leaving 13 bases between them. This CDR3 has 13 residues. In germline, CDR1 is GTSNPN, CDR2 SVGIG (reference sequence). DNA for the CDR3: TGTGCCTGGATTGATGTCCGGGGCTATGGCTACACCTTC. Its translation is CAWIDVRGYGYTF.

The chain carries TRBV25-1 and TRBJ1-1; TRBD1 aligns across 7 bases. V was pared by 3 bases and J by 4 bases, with 11 bases of the junction left unmatched. The CDR3 contains 16 residues. CDR1 and CDR2 (germline): MGHDK, SYGVNS. The CDR3 DNA reads as TGTGCCAGCAGTGATTCACCCACAGGGGTACCCACTGAAGCTTTCTTT. Protein sequence: CASSDSPTGVPTEAFF.

The V and J genes are TRBV5-1 and TRBJ1-2; the D gene is possibly TRBD1 (5 bases). The germline CDR1 and CDR2 sequences are SGHRS and YFSETQ. This CDR3 is 16 amino acids long. V lost 0 bases, J lost 1 base, and 13 bases lay in between. DNA of the CDR3: TGCGCCAGCAGCTTGGGGGGCAGACTTAATAACTATGGCTACACCTTC. Its protein is CASSLGGRLNNYGYTF.

V gene TRBV25-1 combines with J gene TRBJ2-3; TRBD1 aligns across 7 bases. The J segment lost 0 bases and the V segment lost 6 bases, leaving 6 bases of the junction unmatched. The CDR3 is 15 residues long. Germline CDR1 reads MGHDK; CDR2 reads SYGVNS. CDR3 DNA sequence: TGTGCCAGCAGCGACAGGGACCTTAGCACAGATACGCAGTATTTT. It specifies CASSDRDLSTDTQYF.

This chain uses TRBV15 with TRBJ2-7; D gene ambiguous. The CDR3 contains 14 residues. Per germline, CDR1 LNHNV and CDR2 YYDKDF (reference sequence). V gave up 5 bases and J gave up 0 bases, with 11 bases separating them. This CDR3 is CATSDRRSSYEQYF. Written as DNA, the CDR3 is TGTGCCACCAGCGACCGTAGGAGCTCCTACGAGCAGTACTTC.